The 11 T cell receptor beta chains below come from one sample, sequenced in a study of T cell changes during pregnancy in multiple sclerosis. Profiling relied on immunoSEQ multiplex PCR, and the TCRdb table lists in-frame clones only, not all of them. The sample holds 69,000 or so clones, approximately 92% seen once. The material was peripheral blood, obtained before pregnancy. The receptors shown here come from a female donor with multiple sclerosis, enrolled in a pregnancy study.

This chain uses TRBV19 with TRBJ2-7, with D possibly TRBD2 on 6 matching bases. In germline, CDR1 is LNHDA, CDR2 SQIVND (reference sequence). The CDR3 runs to 12 residues. Between the trimmed V and J ends, which lost 5 bases and 4 bases, there was a span of 9 bases. The CDR3 protein is CASSAGGYEQYF. In DNA form, the CDR3 reads TGTGCCAGTAGTGCTGGGGGGTACGAGCAGTACTTC. Combining the CDR3 with reference TRBV19 and TRBJ2-7 gives the whole variable domain DGGITQSPKYLFRKEGQNVTLSCEQNLNHDAMYWYRQDPGQGLRLIYYSQIVNDFQKGDIAEGYSVSREKKESFPLTVTSAQKNPTAFYLCASSAGGYEQYFGPGTRLTVT.

This chain uses TRBV7-2 with TRBJ1-2, with D perhaps matching TRBD1 (6 bases). The CDR3 is made up of 13 amino acids. Trimming removed 4 bases at V and 6 bases at J, with 12 bases between. From germline, CDR1 is SGHTA and CDR2 FQGNSA. CDR3 region: CASSWQGLDGYTF. For the CDR3, the DNA is TGTGCCAGCAGCTGGCAGGGGTTAGATGGCTACACCTTC. The whole variable domain, filled in from reference TRBV7-2 and TRBJ1-2, reads GAGVSQSPSNKVTEKGKDVELRCDPISGHTALYWYRQSLGQGLEFLIYFQGNSAPDKSGLPSDRFSAERTGGSVSTLTIQRTQQEDSAVYLCASSWQGLDGYTFGSGTRLTVV.

The chain combines TRBV9 with TRBJ2-1; D not resolved. The length of the CDR3 is 14 residues. Germline V CDR1 and CDR2: SGDLS, YYNGEE. Trimming shortened V by 3 bases and J by 11 bases, and 18 bases separated the two germline ends. The CDR3 nucleotides are TGTGCCAGCAGCGGAGAACCTCGGCGGAGACAGCAGTTCTTC. Protein sequence: CASSGEPRRRQQFF.

This chain connects TRBV7-9 to TRBJ2-7; D is unresolved. The CDR3 contains 13 residues. CDR1 and CDR2 (germline): SEHNR, FQNEAQ (reference sequence). V lost 5 bases, J lost 5 bases, and 13 bases lay in between. The CDR3 loop reads CASSPTAWNEQYF. As DNA, the CDR3 is TGTGCCAGCAGCCCCACAGCCTGGAACGAGCAGTACTTC.

The chain employs TRBV7-9 and TRBJ2-2; 8 bases match TRBD2. V was pared by 2 bases and J by 3 bases, with 2 bases of the junction left unmatched. The germline CDR1 and CDR2 sequences are SEHNR and FQNEAQ (reference sequence). The CDR3 has 15 residues. The CDR3 DNA reads TGTGCCAGCAGCTTAAAACTAGCGGACACCGGGGAGCTGTTTTTT. It is translated as CASSLKLADTGELFF.

This clone was observed a single time. V and J are TRBV29-1 and TRBJ1-1, with 8 bases matching TRBD1. The CDR3 runs 14 residues. The V gene's germline CDR1 is SQVTM and CDR2 ANQGSEA. Unmatched junction bases numbered 4, after V lost 1 base and J lost 3 bases. This CDR3 reads CSVEAGGSDTEAFF. CDR3 coding DNA: TGCAGCGTTGAAGCAGGGGGCTCGGACACTGAAGCTTTCTTT.

In this sample, this clone turned up once. The chain has TRBV27 and TRBJ1-5, with unresolved D. Trimming removed 8 bases at V and 0 bases at J, with 20 bases between. Germline loops: CDR1 MNHEY, CDR2 SMNVEV (reference sequence). The CDR3 consists of 17 residues. For the CDR3, the DNA is TGTGCCAGCCGCCCTACCGGGGTCCAATATAGCAATCAGCCCCAGCATTTT. Amino acids: CASRPTGVQYSNQPQHF.

This chain connects TRBV2 to TRBJ2-3; 7 bases are shared with TRBD1. The CDR3 contains 15 residues. Germline V gene data show CDR1 as SNHLY and CDR2 as FYNNEI. V lost 2 bases and J lost 4; bases outside the gene matches: 6. This chain's CDR3 is CASSEFRGLADTQYF. In nucleotides, the CDR3 is TGTGCCAGCAGTGAATTTAGGGGGCTGGCAGATACGCAGTATTTT.

J is TRBJ1-2 and V is TRBV6-6, with no clear D. The CDR3 spans 12 residues. V was pared by 4 bases and J by 8 bases, with 11 bases between. CDR1 is MNHNY and CDR2 is SVGAGI in the germline V gene (reference sequence). Here the CDR3 DNA reads TGTGCCAGCAGTTTAAGGACGGGGGGCTACACCTTC. This encodes CASSLRTGGYTF.

The chain employs TRBV7-9 and TRBJ2-3; 16 nucleotides align to TRBD2. The CDR3 runs to 16 residues. With 5 bases clipped from V and 4 bases from J, the junction kept 3 bases outside the gene matches. Germline V gene data show CDR1 as SEHNR and CDR2 as FQNEAQ (reference sequence). The CDR3 sequence: CASSKGLAGGPDTQYF. The CDR3 DNA follows: TGTGCCAGCAGCAAGGGACTAGCGGGAGGGCCAGATACGCAGTATTTT.

The chain carries TRBV6-5 and TRBJ1-2, with TRBD1 matching over 12 bases. CDR3 length equals 15 residues. Per germline, CDR1 MNHEY and CDR2 SVGAGI. V lost 11 bases to trimming and J lost 8 bases; unmatched junction nucleotides: 15. CDR3: CAASGTGGSRHGYTF. CDR3 bases: TGTGCCGCTTCCGGGACAGGGGGCTCTCGGCACGGCTACACCTTC.